Following are 10 T cell receptor beta chains from one sample sequenced in a study of T-cell reconstitution after alpha-beta-depleted transplantation in children. Library preparation (for TCRbeta) was performed with unique molecular identifiers. Each CDR3 protein gets one entry after TCRdb re-called the PCR reads with MiXCR. Seen here are about a million distinct CDR3 sequences, roughly 29% observed once, and the top ten hold 25% to 35%. The sample here was PBMCs, mostly from graft donor cells, taken 360 days after TCRalphabeta/CD19-depleted stem cell transplant. The origin of the receptors is a boy less than two years old who had a stem cell transplant for SCID, so the T cells may come from the graft donor.

The CDR3 region has the DNA TGCAGTGCGCCGAGGACGGGGACCACAGATACGCAGTATTTT. Translation gives CSAPRTGTTDTQYF. The chain carries TRBV20-1 and TRBJ2-3; D may be TRBD1 or TRBD2 (5 bases each). Germline V gives CDR1 DFQATT, CDR2 SNEGSKA (reference sequence). This CDR3 region has 14 residues. V was trimmed by 6 bases and J by 2 bases, leaving 15 bases between them.

This chain connects TRBV14 to TRBJ2-2; perhaps TRBD1 as D (5 bases). The V end lost 0 bases, the J end lost 7 bases, and 12 bases lay between the germline ends. The CDR3 sequence is 15 residues long. Germline V lookup: CDR1 SGHDN, CDR2 FVKESK. The CDR3 bases are TGTGCCAGCAGCCAAGATGTCGTGGGGCTCGGGGAGCTGTTTTTT. It yields the protein CASSQDVVGLGELFF.

The rearrangement joins TRBV7-9 to TRBJ2-7, with 11 bases aligning to TRBD2. CDR1 is SEHNR and CDR2 is FQNEAQ in the germline V gene (reference sequence). The CDR3 contains 15 residues. J lost 5 bases, V lost 5 bases, and 8 bases had no gene match. CDR3 sequence: CASSPRLAGRHEQYF. Written as DNA, the CDR3 is TGTGCCAGCAGCCCCAGACTAGCGGGGCGCCACGAGCAGTACTTC.

In its sample, this clonotype was seen many times. The rearrangement uses TRBV11-1 and TRBJ2-7; TRBD1 might be the D (5 bases). This CDR3 has 18 residues. The V gene's germline CDR1 is SGHAT and CDR2 FQDESV (reference sequence). Trimming left V 5 bases short and J 0 bases short, with 23 bases between. The CDR3 region has the DNA TGTGCCAGCAGCATTAATGGGGATTGGGGCGCAATCTCCTACGAGCAGTACTTC. It specifies CASSINGDWGAISYEQYF.

The rearrangement joins TRBV7-3 to TRBJ2-5; D is unclear. CDR3 length: 14 residues. Per the germline V gene, CDR1 is SGHTA and CDR2 is FQGTGA. The V end lost 4 bases, the J end lost 5 bases, and 14 bases lay between the germline ends. Here the CDR3 DNA reads TGTGCCAGCAGCTCCCCTCGATTGGAGGAGACCCAGTACTTC. It specifies CASSSPRLEETQYF.

This clonotype has only a few counts. The CDR3 reads CASRGTSATGELFF. In DNA form, the CDR3 reads TGTGCCAGCAGGGGGACTAGCGCCACCGGGGAGCTGTTTTTT. This chain links TRBV9 with TRBJ2-2; 10 bases map to TRBD2. CDR1 and CDR2 (germline): SGDLS, YYNGEE. The V segment lost 5 bases and the J segment 4 bases; nucleotides outside the gene matches: 2. CDR3 length equals 14 residues.

This clonotype has only a few counts. This chain links TRBV6-6 with TRBJ2-1; TRBD1 matches at 9 bases. Germline CDR1 is MNHNY and CDR2 is SVGAGI (reference sequence). The V gene end was trimmed by 4 bases and the J gene end by 7 bases; junction bases not matched to a gene: 8. CDR3 length: 15 amino acids. CDR3 coding DNA: TGTGCCAGCAGTTTCTACAGGGGGCGCAGGAATGAGCAGTTCTTC. Translating it yields CASSFYRGRRNEQFF.

The rearrangement uses TRBV28 and TRBJ2-4; the D is unclear. The CDR3 contains 12 residues. Trimming cost V 8 bases and J 3 bases, with 8 bases left between them. CDR1 and CDR2 (germline): MDHEN, SYDVKM. The CDR3 nucleotides are TGTGCCAGCGGGGTCAACAAAAACATTCAGTACTTC. This translates into CASGVNKNIQYF.

The DNA for the CDR3 is TGTGCCAGCAGTTTGCTGGGCAGGGAAAACGAGCAGTACTTC. It translates to CASSLLGRENEQYF. The chain employs TRBV12-3 or TRBV12-4 and TRBJ2-7, with D perhaps matching TRBD1 (5 bases). The CDR3 contains 14 residues. Trimming took 3 bases from V and 5 from J, leaving 14 bases between them.

The CDR3 protein is CASSSGRTHHYGYTF. The CDR3 nucleotides are TGTGCCAGCAGTTCCGGACGGACCCATCACTATGGCTACACCTTC. The V gene is TRBV12-3 or TRBV12-4, the J gene TRBJ1-2; unclear D gene. This CDR3 has 15 amino acids. Trimming took off 4 bases at V and 3 bases at J, with 15 bases between the two ends.